A single sample gave rise to the 30 T cell receptor beta chains below, sequenced in a study of CD8 T cells in Susac syndrome. Random hexamers primed reverse transcription of about 0.45 to 1 ug RNA. A single record per CDR3 protein comes from TCRdb applying MiXCR to the immunoSEQ multiplex PCR reads. The sample has about 200,000 distinct CDR3 sequences; 80% to 95% are singletons. The sequencing sample was made of CD4+ T cells from PBMCs. These receptors came from a human donor in good health.

The J gene is TRBJ1-1, the V gene TRBV9; D gene ambiguous. V was cut by 7 bases and J by 6 bases, with 13 bases left in between. CDR3 length: 12 amino acids. CDR1 is SGDLS and CDR2 is YYNGEE in the germline V gene. The CDR3 DNA is TGTGCCAGCGCTGGGAAGGGTTCTGAAGCTTTCTTT. This translates into CASAGKGSEAFF.

This chain connects TRBV20-1 to TRBJ1-6, with 9 bases lining up with TRBD1. Germline loops: CDR1 DFQATT, CDR2 SNEGSKA (reference sequence). Trimming took 5 bases from V and 7 from J; bases not matched to a gene: 12. The CDR3 runs 16 residues. CDR3 sequence (DNA): TGCAGTGCTGGAACGAAACCCGGGACAGGGAATTCACCCCTCCACTTT. It specifies CSAGTKPGTGNSPLHF.

The chain is built from TRBV27 and TRBJ1-2; 9 nucleotides agree with TRBD1. Germline V lookup: CDR1 MNHEY, CDR2 SMNVEV (reference sequence). The V gene end was trimmed by 3 bases and the J gene end by 5 bases; junction bases not matched to a gene: 7. The CDR3 has 15 amino acids. The CDR3 sequence: CASSFTGGAGYGYTF. The CDR3 nucleotides are TGTGCCAGCAGTTTCACAGGGGGCGCAGGGTATGGCTACACCTTC.

The chain recombines TRBV10-3 with TRBJ1-1; 7 bases line up with TRBD1. This CDR3 contains 13 residues. Germline V gives CDR1 ENHRY, CDR2 SYGVKD. The V gene end was trimmed by 6 bases and the J gene end by 3 bases; junction bases not matched to a gene: 4. The CDR3 DNA is TGTGCCATCAGCCTCAGGGGGTACACTGAAGCTTTCTTT. This sequence encodes CAISLRGYTEAFF.

V and J are TRBV6-5 and TRBJ2-1; TRBD2 might be the D (6 bases). This CDR3 region has 17 residues. The V gene lost 0 bases and the J gene lost 0 bases, with 12 bases spanning the gap. The germline gives CDR1 MNHEY, CDR2 SVGAGI. CDR3 sequence (DNA): TGTGCCAGCAGTTACTCACGCGCTAGCGCCTCCTACAATGAGCAGTTCTTC. Translating it yields CASSYSRASASYNEQFF.

The sample holds one count of this clonotype. V is TRBV2 and J is TRBJ1-5; D not certain. The CDR3 extends over 15 amino acids. The V end lost 5 bases, the J end lost 7 bases, and 18 bases lay between the germline ends. Germline-derived CDR1 and CDR2 are SNHLY and FYNNEI. In DNA, the CDR3 is TGTGCCAGCAGTAGGATCCAGGCTGATATACAGCCCCAGCATTTT. This codes for CASSRIQADIQPQHF.

The V call is TRBV5-1, the J call TRBJ2-4; the D gene is possibly TRBD1 (5 bases). V shed 0 bases and J shed 0 bases, with 10 bases lying between them. The CDR3 is made up of 16 amino acids. Germline V CDR1 and CDR2: SGHRS, YFSETQ. The CDR3 bases are TGCGCCAGCAGCTTGGCAGGGCCAATAGCCAAAAACATTCAGTACTTC. It yields the protein CASSLAGPIAKNIQYF.

The genes are TRBV28 and TRBJ1-6; unclear D gene. Germline V CDR1 and CDR2: MDHEN, SYDVKM. The CDR3 sequence is 14 residues long. V lost 5 bases and J lost 7, with 12 bases in between. The DNA for the CDR3 is TGTGCCAGCAGTCCCCGATACGGGAATTCACCCCTCCACTTT. It yields the protein CASSPRYGNSPLHF.

J is TRBJ1-1 and V is TRBV25-1, with D tentatively TRBD1 (6 bases). Germline assignment: CDR1 MGHDK and CDR2 SYGVNS. Trimming took off 5 bases at V and 11 bases at J, with 15 bases between the two ends. CDR3 length: 12 amino acids. The DNA for the CDR3 is TGTGCCAGCAGTCCTGGAGGGGGTTGGGCTTTCTTT. Protein: CASSPGGGWAFF.

This chain uses TRBV12-3 or TRBV12-4 with TRBJ1-4, with 7 positions matching TRBD1. CDR3 size: 17 residues. The V segment lost 3 bases and the J segment 7 bases; nucleotides outside the gene matches: 14. The DNA of the CDR3 is TGTGCCAGCAGTTTTGGAATTACGGGGACAGTACTTGAAAAACTGTTTTTT. It translates to CASSFGITGTVLEKLFF.

This chain connects TRBV30 to TRBJ1-1; tentatively, D is TRBD1 (6 bases). There are 11 residues in the CDR3. Per the germline V gene, CDR1 is GTSNPN and CDR2 is SVGIG (reference sequence). With 3 bases removed from V and 8 bases from J, the gap between germline ends came to 10 bases. This CDR3 reads CAWSRGPEAFF. The CDR3 nucleotides read TGTGCCTGGAGCCGGGGGCCCGAAGCTTTCTTT. Using reference TRBV30 and TRBJ1-1 for the parts outside the CDR3, the full variable domain is SQTIHQWPATLVQPVGSPLSLECTVEGTSNPNLYWYRQAAGRGLQLLFYSVGIGQISSEVPQNLSASRPQDRQFILSSKKLLLSDSGFYLCAWSRGPEAFFGQGTRLTVV.

This chain joins TRBV6-5 and TRBJ1-1; D unclear. This CDR3 has 12 amino acids. CDR1 is MNHEY and CDR2 is SVGAGI in the germline V gene. V lost 5 bases to trimming and J lost 6 bases, with 10 bases between them. The CDR3 reads CASSRPLAEAFF. CDR3 nucleotides: TGTGCCAGCAGTCGACCTCTTGCTGAAGCTTTCTTT.

This clonotype turned up a few times. A read error may produce the germline difference seen at one junction end. The V gene is TRBV7-2, the J gene TRBJ2-7; 9 bases align to TRBD1. The CDR3 sequence is 14 residues long. Looked up from germline, CDR1 is SGHTA and CDR2 is FQGNSA. CDR3 in DNA: TGTGCCAGCACCTTACAGGGGGCTCCGTACGAGCAGTACTTC. Its translation is CASTLQGAPYEQYF.

V gene TRBV6-1 combines with J gene TRBJ1-2; 7 bases map to TRBD1. The CDR3 spans 17 residues. Germline V gives CDR1 MNHNS, CDR2 SASEGT. J lost 2 bases, V lost 6 bases, and 15 bases had no gene match. The CDR3 loop reads CASRPIYRGELNYGYTF. In nucleotides, the CDR3 is TGTGCCAGCAGACCCATCTACAGGGGAGAATTAAACTATGGCTACACCTTC.

In its sample, this clonotype was seen once. The chain carries TRBV3-1 and TRBJ1-5; a possible D gene is TRBD1 (6 bases). V was pared by 0 bases and J by 6 bases, with 18 bases between. Germline-derived CDR1 and CDR2 are LGHDT and YNNKEL (reference sequence). The CDR3 spans 17 residues. The CDR3 nucleotides are TGTGCCAGCAGCCAAGAACCCGGGGGCCTCGGGGGTCAGCCCCAGCATTTT. It yields the protein CASSQEPGGLGGQPQHF. Based on the CDR3 plus reference TRBV3-1 and TRBJ1-5, the full variable domain is DTAVSQTPKYLVTQMGNDKSIKCEQNLGHDTMYWYKQDSKKFLKIMFSYNNKELIINETVPNRFSPKSPDKAHLNLHINSLELGDSAVYFCASSQEPGGLGGQPQHFGDGTRLSIL.

The chain joins TRBV7-8 to TRBJ1-1; perhaps TRBD1 as D (6 bases). The CDR3 totals 14 residues. CDR1 and CDR2 from the germline V gene are SGHVS and FQNEAQ. Trimming removed 5 bases from V and 3 bases from J, with 13 bases in between. In DNA, the CDR3 is TGTGCCAGCAGCGATGACCCAGGGGACACTGAAGCTTTCTTT. It encodes CASSDDPGDTEAFF.

V usage is TRBV14 and J usage is TRBJ2-2; D unclear. The CDR3 loop spans 14 amino acids. The germline gives CDR1 SGHDN, CDR2 FVKESK. The V end lost 0 bases, the J end lost 3 bases, and 5 bases lay between the germline ends. CDR3 sequence: CASSQDGHTGELFF. The CDR3 nucleotides are TGTGCCAGCAGCCAAGATGGGCACACCGGGGAGCTGTTTTTT.

This chain uses TRBV2 with TRBJ1-4; unclear D gene. The CDR3 loop spans 13 amino acids. The germline gives CDR1 SNHLY, CDR2 FYNNEI. Trimming shortened V by 8 bases and J by 4 bases, and 11 bases separated the two germline ends. CDR3: CASLRQRNEKLFF. In nucleotides, the CDR3 is TGTGCCAGCTTGCGCCAGCGTAATGAAAAACTGTTTTTT.

The chain carries TRBV4-1 and TRBJ1-2; D gene uncertain. The CDR3 length is 14 residues. The germline V gene encodes CDR1 MGHRA and CDR2 YSYEKL. V dropped 3 bases and J dropped 8 bases, with 16 bases sitting between them. In nucleotides, the CDR3 is TGCGCCAGCAGCCACGTAGCGGATCCCGGGGGCTACACCTTC. This encodes CASSHVADPGGYTF.

The chain carries TRBV6-1 and TRBJ2-1; 11 bases are a match to TRBD2. This CDR3 has 14 amino acids. V shed 10 bases and J 8 bases; nucleotides not matched to a gene: 10. Per germline, CDR1 MNHNS and CDR2 SASEGT. The CDR3 DNA follows: TGTGCCACTTTAATAGCGGGGGGGCCACATGAGCAGTTCTTC. It yields the protein CATLIAGGPHEQFF.

This sequence joins TRBV20-1 and TRBJ1-1; D might be TRBD1 (5 bases). With 3 bases removed from V and 4 bases from J, the gap between germline ends came to 18 bases. The CDR3 consists of 15 residues. Germline V gives CDR1 DFQATT, CDR2 SNEGSKA (reference sequence). This chain's CDR3 is CSARRSGRGSTEAFF. CDR3 bases: TGCAGTGCTAGGAGATCGGGGCGGGGGAGCACTGAAGCTTTCTTT.

V usage is TRBV3-1 and J usage is TRBJ2-2, with D possibly TRBD2 on 6 matching bases. Per germline, CDR1 LGHDT and CDR2 YNNKEL (reference sequence). Trimming removed 6 bases from V and 4 bases from J, with 12 bases in between. This CDR3 spans 14 amino acids. The CDR3: CASRGGALTGELFF. CDR3 nucleotides: TGTGCCAGCAGGGGCGGGGCTCTCACCGGGGAGCTGTTTTTT.

This chain connects TRBV4-2 to TRBJ1-2; 7 positions agree with TRBD1. With V trimmed by 4 bases and J by 4 bases, 6 bases remained unmatched. Germline CDR1 reads LGHNA; CDR2 reads YNFKEQ. CDR3 length: 14 amino acids. CDR3 bases: TGTGCCAGCAGCCTTTACAGGGGAGGCTATGGCTACACCTTC. As protein: CASSLYRGGYGYTF.

The CDR3 sequence is CSARDPALARNQPQHF. The CDR3 DNA is TGCAGTGCTAGAGATCCGGCCCTGGCTCGCAATCAGCCCCAGCATTTT. The chain is built from TRBV20-1 and TRBJ1-5; D is unclear. The CDR3 loop spans 16 amino acids. Germline CDR1 and CDR2: DFQATT and SNEGSKA (reference sequence). V dropped 0 bases and J dropped 2 bases, with 14 bases sitting between them.

The rearrangement joins TRBV5-1 to TRBJ1-2; tentatively, D is TRBD1 (6 bases). Germline CDR1 SGHRS, CDR2 YFSETQ. V lost 0 bases, J lost 7 bases, and 16 bases lay in between. This CDR3 contains 15 residues. For the CDR3, the DNA is TGCGCCAGCAGCTTGGAGTGGGGGCTCAAGGTTGGCTACACCTTC. Amino acids: CASSLEWGLKVGYTF.

The chain carries TRBV12-3 or TRBV12-4 and TRBJ2-6, with unresolved D. The V end lost 5 bases, the J end lost 0 bases, and 8 bases lay between the germline ends. The CDR3 covers 15 residues. This chain's CDR3 is CASSPRSSGANVLTF. DNA of the CDR3: TGTGCCAGCAGTCCCCGCAGCTCTGGGGCCAACGTCCTGACTTTC.

The chain is built from TRBV12-3 or TRBV12-4 and TRBJ2-5, with D tentatively TRBD2 (6 bases). This CDR3 contains 13 residues. V was clipped by 5 bases and J by 5 bases, with 12 bases between them. The CDR3 bases are TGTGCCAGCAGTCCAGGGACTTGGGAGACCCAGTACTTC. Protein sequence: CASSPGTWETQYF.

The sample holds a few counts of this clonotype. In DNA form, the CDR3 reads TGTGCCAGTAGCCGGGACAGGGGGACCTATGGCTACACCTTC. Its protein is CASSRDRGTYGYTF. The genes are TRBV19 and TRBJ1-2; 11 positions match TRBD1. This CDR3 has 14 residues. Germline CDR1 LNHDA, CDR2 SQIVND (reference sequence). V lost 6 bases to trimming and J lost 4 bases; unmatched junction nucleotides: 4.

The rearrangement joins TRBV3-1 to TRBJ2-3; the D gene is possibly TRBD2 (5 bases). The length of the CDR3 is 14 residues. Trimming took off 0 bases at V and 3 bases at J, with 7 bases between the two ends. Germline values: CDR1 LGHDT, CDR2 YNNKEL (reference sequence). CDR3 nucleotides: TGTGCCAGCAGCCAAGATCCGGGGACAGATACGCAGTATTTT. It codes for CASSQDPGTDTQYF.

CDR3: CASSPSILAGAPSSYNEQFF. CDR3 DNA: TGTGCCAGCAGCCCCTCCATACTAGCGGGGGCTCCGAGCTCCTACAATGAGCAGTTCTTC. The rearrangement joins TRBV9 to TRBJ2-1; TRBD2 agrees at 11 bases. Per the germline V gene, CDR1 is SGDLS and CDR2 is YYNGEE. The CDR3 has 20 amino acids. The J segment lost 0 bases and the V segment lost 4 bases, leaving 15 bases of the junction unmatched.